Listed below are T cell receptor beta chains from one sample, sequenced in a study of T cells in Graves' hyperthyroidism and ophthalmopathy. TCRdb reprocessed the multiplex PCR reads with MiXCR, giving one entry per CDR3 protein. The repertoire holds a few hundred thousand distinct CDR3 sequences, with around 20% as singletons. Sequenced: blood. These TCRs come from a woman aged 45-65 years with Graves' hyperthyroidism. The CDR3 runs from the conserved cysteine through the conserved F or W. The D gene is left open where the match is weak. Not all rows give a size; the values are once, few, many and, for expanded clones, a class.

TRBV13,.,TRBJ2-3,.,TGTGCCAGCAGCTTAGTACGGGAGAGGTCGGATACGCAGTATTTT,CASSLVRERSDTQYF
TRBV20-1,TRBD2,TRBJ2-5,many,TGCAGTGCTCGGGAGGGCGGTGGGGTAAAAGAGACCCAGTACTTC,CSAREGGGVKETQYF
TRBV6-1,.,TRBJ1-1,many,TGTGCCAGCAGTACCCTCGGGGATAGTGAAGCTTTCTTT,CASSTLGDSEAFF
TRBV7-2,TRBD1,TRBJ1-2,few,TGTGCCAGCAGCACCGGGACAGCAATGAATGGCTACACCTTC,CASSTGTAMNGYTF
TRBV7-9,.,TRBJ1-5,.,TGTGCCAGCAGTGTTCTCTTTAGCAATCAGCCCCAGCATTTT,CASSVLFSNQPQHF
TRBV28,.,TRBJ1-6,.,TGTGCCAGCAGGGCGGGGGGATTCCTGAGCTCCTATAATTCACCCCTCCACTTT,CASRAGGFLSSYNSPLHF
TRBV30,TRBD2,TRBJ2-7,many,TGTGCCTGGAGTTGGACTAGCGGGAACTACGAGCAGTACTTC,CAWSWTSGNYEQYF
TRBV12-3/TRBV12-4,.,TRBJ1-3,many,TGTGCCAGCAGTCGAGCCGGGAGCCAAGAAAACACCATATATTTT,CASSRAGSQENTIYF
TRBV24-1,TRBD2,TRBJ2-1,.,TGTGCCACCAGTGGAGGGAGGGCCTACAATGAGCAGTTCTTC,CATSGGRAYNEQFF
TRBV30,.,TRBJ2-7,many,TGTGCCTGGAGCAGGGACCTCGGCTACGAGCAGTACTTC,CAWSRDLGYEQYF
TRBV6-1,.,TRBJ1-5,many,TGTGCCAGCAGTGGGATAGTTGATCAGCCCCAGCATTTT,CASSGIVDQPQHF
TRBV5-8,.,TRBJ2-1,.,TGTGCCAGCAGCTTGGGTAGCGGCCATTACAATGAGCAGTTCTTC,CASSLGSGHYNEQFF
TRBV10-3,TRBD1,TRBJ2-7,.,TGTGCCATCGGACAGGGGGCCGACGAGCAGTACTTC,CAIGQGADEQYF
TRBV28,.,TRBJ2-7,.,TGTGCCAGCAGCCCCCCAGCGGGCCCTCTCCGGGAGCAGTACTTC,CASSPPAGPLREQYF
TRBV14,.,TRBJ1-2,.,TGTGCCAGCAGCCAAGAATCGGCAGGGCTCTATGGCTACACCTTC,CASSQESAGLYGYTF
TRBV4-2,.,TRBJ1-1,few,TGTGCCGGCAGCCAAGAGTCAGTAGGACTGGCGAATACTGAAGCTTTCTTT,CAGSQESVGLANTEAFF
TRBV12-3/TRBV12-4,TRBD1,TRBJ1-1,many,TGTGCCAGCAGTCCTACAGGGGGCCAGGCCAGGAACACTGAAGCTTTCTTT,CASSPTGGQARNTEAFF
TRBV10-3,TRBD2,TRBJ2-7,many,TGTGCCATTTTAATAGCGGGAGGGAATCACGAGCAGTACTTC,CAILIAGGNHEQYF
TRBV5-8,.,TRBJ1-1,many,TGTGCCAGCAGCTTGGGAAGCTACACTGAAGCTTTCTTT,CASSLGSYTEAFF
TRBV20-1,TRBD1,TRBJ2-7,many,TGCAGTGCAGAGGGACAGGGCGAGCAGTACTTC,CSAEGQGEQYF
TRBV12-3/TRBV12-4,.,TRBJ2-3,many,TGTGCCAGCAGTCCGGGTACTTCGCCAACATTAGAGCAGTATTTT,CASSPGTSPTLEQYF
TRBV7-9,TRBD1,TRBJ1-4,.,TGTGCCAGCAGCGGACAGGGACATGAAAAACTGTTTTTT,CASSGQGHEKLFF
TRBV7-8,.,TRBJ1-5,many,TGTGCCAGCAGCTTAGATAGGGTGGGGAGGGAACAGCCCCAGCATTTT,CASSLDRVGREQPQHF
TRBV5-5,TRBD1,TRBJ2-1,many,TGTGCCAGCAGCTGGACAGGGGTGTACAATGAGCAGTTCTTC,CASSWTGVYNEQFF
TRBV29-1,.,TRBJ1-1,many,TGCAGCGTTGGGGGCCGTCGGACTGAAGCTTTCTTT,CSVGGRRTEAFF
TRBV15,TRBD2,TRBJ2-5,.,TGTGCCACCAGCGGACTAGCGGGAAAAGAGACCCAGTACTTC,CATSGLAGKETQYF
TRBV11-2,TRBD2,TRBJ2-3,many,TGTGCCAGCAGCGCACTAGCGGGAGGCGACGATACGCAGTATTTT,CASSALAGGDDTQYF
TRBV28,.,TRBJ2-7,many,TGTGCCAGCAGGGCGGGGCCCACCTACGAGCAGTACTTC,CASRAGPTYEQYF
TRBV5-1,TRBD1,TRBJ2-7,.,TGTGCCAGCAGCTTGACAGGGGGCGGACGGCGGGTGTACGAGCAGTACTTC,CASSLTGGGRRVYEQYF